The 32 T cell receptor beta chains below all came from one sample that was sequenced in a study of T cell changes during pregnancy in multiple sclerosis (dated by TCRdb to about 2019). The receptor library was made with the immunoSEQ multiplex PCR assay. Drawn from immuneACCESS, this table holds only the in-frame rearrangements with V and J called that TCRdb kept. Clones are partly lost; checked studies trace under half to an unresolved V gene and leave the rest unexplained. Here the sample has 84,000 or so clones; approximately 94% occur a single time. The ten largest clones take up over 2% of the sample. The material was peripheral blood, obtained in the third trimester of pregnancy. These receptors were taken from a female donor with multiple sclerosis, enrolled in a pregnancy study.

The rearrangement uses TRBV14 and TRBJ1-1; 7 nucleotides agree with TRBD1. The junction had 13 bases not matched to a gene; V was cut back by 2 bases and J by 7 bases. The CDR3 is 16 amino acids. Per the germline V gene, CDR1 is SGHDN and CDR2 is FVKESK. The CDR3 loop reads CASSQSDRVSLREAFF. The CDR3 DNA is TGTGCCAGCAGCCAAAGTGACAGGGTCTCCCTCCGTGAAGCTTTCTTT. The full variable domain, completed using reference TRBV14 and TRBJ1-1, is EAGVTQFPSHSVIEKGQTVTLRCDPISGHDNLYWYRRVMGKEIKFLLHFVKESKQDESGMPNNRFLAERTGGTYSTLKVQPAELEDSGVYFCASSQSDRVSLREAFFGQGTRLTVV.

About this clone itself: At the DNA level, this CDR3 is encoded by other sequences in the same sample as well. The genes are TRBV5-6 and TRBJ1-5; 9 nucleotides align to TRBD1. The V segment lost 2 bases and the J segment 1 base; nucleotides outside the gene matches: 1. CDR1 is SGHDT and CDR2 is YYEEEE in the germline V gene. This CDR3 is built from 15 residues. The chain's CDR3 is CASSLGQGSNQPQHF. CDR3 DNA: TGTGCCAGCAGCTTAGGACAGGGGAGCAATCAGCCCCAGCATTTT.

The genes are TRBV7-3 and TRBJ1-2; maybe TRBD1 (6 bases). Germline V gene data show CDR1 as SGHTA and CDR2 as FQGTGA. The ends were cut back, 1 base at V and 5 bases at J, with 8 bases in the middle. CDR3 size: 13 residues. The CDR3 DNA is TGTGCCAGCAGCTTAAACAGGGATTATGGCTACACCTTC. Protein sequence: CASSLNRDYGYTF.

The V call is TRBV6-5, the J call TRBJ2-7; no firm D call. The V gene's germline CDR1 is MNHEY and CDR2 SVGAGI. V lost 5 bases, J lost 2 bases, and 7 bases lay in between. The length of the CDR3 is 12 residues. The CDR3 protein is CASSGTAYEQYF. The CDR3 region has the DNA TGTGCCAGCAGTGGCACAGCCTACGAGCAGTACTTC.

The J gene is TRBJ1-1, the V gene TRBV7-2, with 9 bases aligning to TRBD1. Germline V gene lookup returns CDR1 SGHTA and CDR2 FQGNSA. The V segment lost 1 base and the J segment 3 bases; nucleotides outside the gene matches: 12. The CDR3 totals 18 residues. The CDR3 spells CASSLGPLGTGRHTEAFF. The CDR3 nucleotides read TGTGCCAGCAGCTTAGGCCCCCTGGGGACAGGGCGGCACACTGAAGCTTTCTTT. The full variable domain, completed using reference TRBV7-2 and TRBJ1-1, is GAGVSQSPSNKVTEKGKDVELRCDPISGHTALYWYRQSLGQGLEFLIYFQGNSAPDKSGLPSDRFSAERTGGSVSTLTIQRTQQEDSAVYLCASSLGPLGTGRHTEAFFGQGTRLTVV.

The chain combines TRBV5-6 with TRBJ1-5; D is unresolved. The V and J ends lost 1 base and 3 bases respectively, with 5 bases between them. Germline CDR1 SGHDT, CDR2 YYEEEE. This CDR3 has 13 residues. CDR3 sequence (DNA): TGTGCCAGCAGCTTGACTTTCAATCAGCCCCAGCATTTT. Amino acid sequence: CASSLTFNQPQHF.

The V call is TRBV5-4, the J call TRBJ1-1; D gene unclear. CDR3 length: 12 amino acids. The V gene lost 4 bases and the J gene lost 3 bases, with 7 bases spanning the gap. Looked up from germline, CDR1 is SGHNT and CDR2 is YYREEE (reference sequence). As DNA, the CDR3 is TGTGCCAGCAGCCGGGGTTACACTGAAGCTTTCTTT. This encodes CASSRGYTEAFF.

This clone appeared once. The chain is built from TRBV5-1 and TRBJ2-3; 9 bases match TRBD2. The CDR3 is 15 amino acids. The germline V gene has CDR1 SGHRS and CDR2 YFSETQ. V shed 0 bases and J 6 bases; nucleotides not matched to a gene: 5. The CDR3 region is CASSLGAGGPDTQYF. CDR3 DNA: TGCGCCAGCAGCTTGGGAGCGGGGGGCCCCGATACGCAGTATTTT.

The chain employs TRBV14 and TRBJ1-2, with D unresolved. Trimming cost V 9 bases and J 9 bases, with 20 bases left between them. The CDR3 contains 13 residues. CDR1 and CDR2 from the germline V gene are SGHDN and FVKESK. CDR3 protein: CASSGFSGFRYTF. CDR3 DNA: TGTGCCAGTAGCGGGTTCTCCGGGTTTCGCTACACCTTC.

The J gene is TRBJ1-1, the V gene TRBV6-1, with a weak D call TRBD1 (5 bases). CDR3 length: 14 residues. The germline CDR1 and CDR2 sequences are MNHNS and SASEGT. V shed 1 base and J shed 8 bases, with 14 bases lying between them. The DNA for the CDR3 is TGTGCCAGCAGTGAAGTTTGGGAAAACAGGGAAGCTTTCTTT. Protein: CASSEVWENREAFF.

The gene calls are TRBV4-2 and TRBJ2-7, with a tentative D call TRBD1 (5 bases). The CDR3 runs to 15 residues. V lost 0 bases and J lost 2, with 11 bases in between. Germline loops: CDR1 LGHNA, CDR2 YNFKEQ. CDR3 region: CASSQEGAGTYEQYF. CDR3 bases: TGTGCCAGCAGCCAAGAAGGGGCAGGAACCTACGAGCAGTACTTC.

The V gene is TRBV18, the J gene TRBJ1-1; 7 bases fit TRBD1. J lost 4 bases, V lost 2 bases, and 4 bases had no gene match. The CDR3 length is 14 residues. Per germline, CDR1 KGHSH and CDR2 LQKENI. CDR3 loop: CASSPGQVSTEAFF. CDR3 nucleotide sequence: TGTGCCAGCTCACCAGGACAGGTGAGCACTGAAGCTTTCTTT.

The chain couples TRBV5-6 to TRBJ2-3; D ambiguous. The CDR3 contains 13 residues. CDR1 is SGHDT, CDR2 YYEEEE, per germline. V was cut by 7 bases and J by 3 bases, with 12 bases left in between. The CDR3 coding sequence is TGTGCCAGCGCCTACGGGTTGACAGATACGCAGTATTTT. Encoded protein: CASAYGLTDTQYF.

The J gene is TRBJ2-1, the V gene TRBV2, with a tentative D call TRBD2 (6 bases). CDR3 length: 15 amino acids. Germline CDR1 reads SNHLY; CDR2 reads FYNNEI. Deletions cut 1 base from V and 8 bases from J, with 15 bases between. CDR3 bases: TGTGCCAGCAGTGAAGGACTAGAGGTATGGGATGAGCAGTTCTTC. This codes for CASSEGLEVWDEQFF.

V gene TRBV19 combines with J gene TRBJ1-6; possible D gene TRBD1, 6 bases. This CDR3 region has 14 residues. Germline CDR1 and CDR2: LNHDA and SQIVND (reference sequence). Between the trimmed V and J ends, which lost 5 bases and 4 bases, there was a span of 9 bases. The CDR3 loop reads CASSPQGYNSPLHF. The CDR3 DNA follows: TGTGCCAGTAGTCCACAGGGATATAATTCACCCCTCCACTTT.

The rearrangement links TRBV11-2 to TRBJ2-5; 8 nucleotides match TRBD2. CDR1 and CDR2 (germline): SGHAT, FQNNGV. CDR3 length equals 17 residues. V lost 1 base and J lost 4; bases outside the gene matches: 11. This chain's CDR3 is CASSLGPGLVARETQYF. CDR3 sequence (DNA): TGTGCCAGCAGCTTAGGCCCGGGACTAGTGGCGAGAGAGACCCAGTACTTC. Variable domain in full (rest from reference TRBV11-2 and TRBJ2-5): EAGVAQSPRYKIIEKRQSVAFWCNPISGHATLYWYQQILGQGPKLLIQFQNNGVVDDSQLPKDRFSAERLKGVDSTLKIQPAKLEDSAVYLCASSLGPGLVARETQYFGPGTRLLVL.

V gene TRBV6-5 combines with J gene TRBJ2-7; 7 bases are a match to TRBD1. Germline CDR1 and CDR2: MNHEY and SVGAGI. The CDR3 runs 14 residues. Losses at the gene ends were 5 bases for V and 7 bases for J; bases not matched to a gene: 11. CDR3 amino acids: CASSRGQAWWEQYF. The DNA for the CDR3 is TGTGCCAGCAGTAGAGGACAGGCCTGGTGGGAGCAGTACTTC.

V and J are TRBV29-1 and TRBJ1-1; TRBD1 matches at 9 bases. Germline V gene data show CDR1 as SQVTM and CDR2 as ANQGSEA. The CDR3 is made up of 12 amino acids. V gave up 6 bases and J gave up 2 bases; unmatched junction bases: 1. CDR3 nucleotides: TGCAGCGTGGACAGGGGTAACACTGAAGCTTTCTTT. Translated, it gives CSVDRGNTEAFF.

The chain combines TRBV6-1 with TRBJ1-5, with a possible D match to TRBD1 (5 bases). CDR1 is MNHNS, CDR2 SASEGT, per germline. V was trimmed by 5 bases and J by 0 bases, leaving 11 bases between them. CDR3 size: 15 residues. CDR3 region: CASSLAGPSNQPQHF. CDR3 sequence (DNA): TGTGCCAGCAGTCTAGCGGGACCTAGCAATCAGCCCCAGCATTTT.

The CDR3 nucleotides are TGTGCCAGCAGCTTAGCAGGGACGGGAGCGGCCGGGGAGCTGTTTTTT. Amino acid sequence: CASSLAGTGAAGELFF. The chain recombines TRBV7-9 with TRBJ2-2; TRBD2 might be the D (6 bases). Trimming cost V 0 bases and J 6 bases, with 14 bases left between them. The CDR3 has 16 amino acids. The germline gives CDR1 SEHNR, CDR2 FQNEAQ (reference sequence).

J is TRBJ1-1 and V is TRBV6-5; D gene uncertain. The ends were cut back, 0 bases at V and 0 bases at J, with 5 bases in the middle. CDR3 length: 14 residues. Germline CDR1 reads MNHEY; CDR2 reads SVGAGI. CDR3 DNA sequence: TGTGCCAGCAGTTACTCACGGGTGAACACTGAAGCTTTCTTT. This sequence encodes CASSYSRVNTEAFF.

The V gene is TRBV7-3, the J gene TRBJ1-1, with D perhaps TRBD1 (6 bases). The germline V and J ends were trimmed by 4 bases and 2 bases, with 8 bases remaining between them. Germline lookup yields CDR1 SGHTA and CDR2 FQGTGA. The CDR3 has 13 amino acids. CDR3 coding DNA: TGTGCCAGCAGCTCGACAGGAAACACTGAAGCTTTCTTT. It codes for CASSSTGNTEAFF.

The chain recombines TRBV7-8 with TRBJ2-1; D possibly corresponds to TRBD2 (6 bases). Germline V CDR1 and CDR2: SGHVS, FQNEAQ. Trimming took 1 base from V and 9 from J, leaving 7 bases between them. The CDR3 contains 12 residues. CDR3 sequence: CASSLGEVEQFF. Written as DNA, the CDR3 is TGTGCCAGCAGCTTAGGGGAGGTTGAGCAGTTCTTC.

This clone was counted between two and nine times. The genes are TRBV7-8 and TRBJ1-3; D ambiguous. V gave up 6 bases and J gave up 0 bases, with 6 bases separating them. CDR1 SGHVS and CDR2 FQNEAQ come from the germline V gene. The CDR3 sequence is 13 residues long. The CDR3, as DNA: TGTGCCAGCAGTTCTACCTCTGGAAACACCATATATTTT. Protein product: CASSSTSGNTIYF.

DNA for the CDR3: TGTGCCAGCAGCTTAACCTCCGGACAGGTGGACACTGAAGCTTTCTTT. Amino acid sequence: CASSLTSGQVDTEAFF. V gene TRBV7-9 combines with J gene TRBJ1-1, with 7 bases fitting TRBD1. Trimming removed 2 bases from V and 3 bases from J; junction bases left unmatched: 9. The CDR3 has 16 amino acids. Germline assignment: CDR1 SEHNR and CDR2 FQNEAQ (reference sequence).

V gene TRBV19 combines with J gene TRBJ2-2; D is unresolved. V was trimmed by 3 bases and J by 6 bases, leaving 17 bases between them. This CDR3 is 16 amino acids long. Germline assignment: CDR1 LNHDA and CDR2 SQIVND (reference sequence). The CDR3 sequence is CASSIVRLIWAGELFF. The CDR3 DNA reads as TGTGCCAGTAGTATCGTTAGACTTATTTGGGCCGGGGAGCTGTTTTTT.

For the CDR3, the DNA is TGTGCCAGCAGTGGGGCACGCGGGGGGGGCACAGATACGCAGTATTTT. Protein product: CASSGARGGGTDTQYF. The V call is TRBV2, the J call TRBJ2-3; 9 nucleotides match TRBD2. CDR3 length: 16 amino acids. Germline V gives CDR1 SNHLY, CDR2 FYNNEI. The J segment lost 1 base and the V segment lost 4 bases, leaving 6 bases of the junction unmatched. Full variable domain (remainder filled in from reference TRBV2 and TRBJ2-3): EPEVTQTPSHQVTQMGQEVILRCVPISNHLYFYWYRQILGQKVEFLVSFYNNEISEKSEIFDDQFSVERPDGSNFTLKIRSTKLEDSAMYFCASSGARGGGTDTQYFGPGTRLTVL.

The chain has TRBV29-1 and TRBJ1-5, with D unclear. This CDR3 spans 14 amino acids. The germline CDR1 and CDR2 sequences are SQVTM and ANQGSEA. V lost 4 bases and J lost 2, with 12 bases in between. The CDR3 reads CSVGGGSGNQPQHF. The DNA for the CDR3 is TGCAGCGTTGGAGGCGGTTCGGGCAATCAGCCCCAGCATTTT.

This clone has just one count. Other DNA sequences from this sample encode an identical CDR3 as well. The chain employs TRBV5-1 and TRBJ2-7, with D tentatively TRBD1 (5 bases). Trimming pared 0 bases from V and 3 bases from J, leaving 7 bases between. Germline V gene data show CDR1 as SGHRS and CDR2 as YFSETQ. The CDR3 sequence is 13 residues long. The CDR3 nucleotides read TGCGCCAGCAGCTTGGAGGGGCGCTACGAGCAGTACTTC. This encodes CASSLEGRYEQYF.

This clone occurred once. The V gene is TRBV10-3, the J gene TRBJ1-5, with 7 bases fitting TRBD1. Germline V lookup: CDR1 ENHRY, CDR2 SYGVKD. Trimming at V came to 2 bases and at J to 5 bases, leaving 0 bases not matched to a gene. The CDR3 is 13 residues long. CDR3 in amino acids: CAISETGDQPQHF. The CDR3 DNA is TGTGCCATCAGTGAGACAGGGGATCAGCCCCAGCATTTT.

The rearrangement links TRBV21-1 to TRBJ1-6; TRBD1 is the table's D call, not checked against the DNA. TRBV21-1 is a pseudogene segment. The CDR3 runs to 15 residues. The CDR3 bases are TGTGCCAGCAGCACCCGGACAGGGGGCAGTTCACCCCTCCACTTT. Translation gives CASSTRTGGSSPLHF.

Worth noting for this clone: Other DNA sequences from this sample encode an identical CDR3 as well. The chain is built from TRBV27 and TRBJ1-2, with D possibly matching TRBD1 (6 bases). The ends were cut back, 2 bases at V and 4 bases at J, with 8 bases in the middle. CDR3 length equals 13 residues. The germline V gene has CDR1 MNHEY and CDR2 SMNVEV (reference sequence). For the CDR3, the DNA is TGTGCCAGCAGTTTAGGCAGGGGCTATGGCTACACCTTC. It specifies CASSLGRGYGYTF.